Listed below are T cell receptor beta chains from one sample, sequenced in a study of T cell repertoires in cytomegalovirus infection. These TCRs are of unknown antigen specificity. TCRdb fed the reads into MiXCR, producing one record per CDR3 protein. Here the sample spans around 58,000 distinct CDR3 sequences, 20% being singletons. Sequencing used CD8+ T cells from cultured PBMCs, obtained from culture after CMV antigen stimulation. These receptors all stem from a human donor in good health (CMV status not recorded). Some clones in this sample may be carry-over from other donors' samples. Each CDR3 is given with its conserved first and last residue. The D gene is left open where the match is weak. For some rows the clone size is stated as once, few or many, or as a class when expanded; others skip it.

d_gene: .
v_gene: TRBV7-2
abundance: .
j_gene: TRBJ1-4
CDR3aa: CASSHGGLANEKLFF
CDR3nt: TGTGCCAGCAGCCACGGGGGCTTAGCTAATGAAAAACTGTTTTTT

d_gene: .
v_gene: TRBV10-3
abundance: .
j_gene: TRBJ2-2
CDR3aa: CAISESIELFF
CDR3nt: TGTGCCATCAGTGAGTCGATAGAGCTGTTTTTT

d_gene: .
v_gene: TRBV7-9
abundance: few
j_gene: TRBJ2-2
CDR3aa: CASSSGFTGELFF
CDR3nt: TGTGCCAGCAGCTCCGGCTTCACCGGGGAGCTGTTTTTT

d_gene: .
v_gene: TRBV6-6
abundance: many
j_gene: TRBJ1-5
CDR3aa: CASSYSAAESNQPQHF
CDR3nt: TGTGCCAGCAGTTACTCGGCAGCGGAGAGCAATCAGCCCCAGCATTTT

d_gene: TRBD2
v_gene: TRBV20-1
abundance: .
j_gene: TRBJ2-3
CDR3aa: CSARGTSTSSTDTQYF
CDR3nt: TGCAGTGCCCGAGGGACTAGCACCTCTAGCACAGATACGCAGTATTTT

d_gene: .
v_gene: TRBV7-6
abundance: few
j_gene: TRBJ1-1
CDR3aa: CASSPYHPPSLEVYTEAFF
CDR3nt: TGTGCCAGCAGCCCATACCACCCCCCTAGTTTGGAGGTATACACTGAAGCTTTCTTT

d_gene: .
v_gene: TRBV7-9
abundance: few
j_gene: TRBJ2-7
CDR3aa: CASSSWEVYEQYF
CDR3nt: TGTGCCAGCAGCTCGTGGGAAGTCTACGAGCAGTACTTC

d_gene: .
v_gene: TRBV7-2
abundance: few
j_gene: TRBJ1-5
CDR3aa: CASSPTSGGMQPQHF
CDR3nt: TGTGCCAGCAGCCCGACTTCGGGGGGCATGCAGCCCCAGCATTTT

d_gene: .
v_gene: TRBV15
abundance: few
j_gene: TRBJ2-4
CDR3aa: CATSRVEGRAKNIQYF
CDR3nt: TGTGCCACCAGCAGAGTGGAGGGGAGGGCCAAAAACATTCAGTACTTC

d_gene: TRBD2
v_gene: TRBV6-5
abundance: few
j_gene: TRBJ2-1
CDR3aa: CASSYSSTSGNEQFF
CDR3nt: TGTGCCAGCAGTTACTCGAGTACTAGCGGGAATGAGCAGTTCTTC

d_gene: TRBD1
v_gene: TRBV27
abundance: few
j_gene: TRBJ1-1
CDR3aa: CASSSGTGGSRVAFF
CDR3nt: TGTGCCAGCAGTTCGGGGACAGGGGGCTCCAGAGTAGCTTTCTTT

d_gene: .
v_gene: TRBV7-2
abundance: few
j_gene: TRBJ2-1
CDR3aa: CASSPDNRIGNEQFF
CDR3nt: TGTGCCAGCAGCCCCGATAATCGCATAGGGAATGAGCAGTTCTTC

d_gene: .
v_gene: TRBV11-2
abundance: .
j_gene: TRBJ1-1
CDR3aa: CASSLDPLPSSEAFF
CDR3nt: TGTGCCAGCAGCTTAGACCCCCTGCCCAGCTCTGAAGCTTTCTTT

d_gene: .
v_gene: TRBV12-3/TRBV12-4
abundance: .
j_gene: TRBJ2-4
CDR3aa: CASSLRIQGKNIQYF
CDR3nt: TGTGCCAGCAGTTTAAGGATCCAGGGCAAAAACATTCAGTACTTC

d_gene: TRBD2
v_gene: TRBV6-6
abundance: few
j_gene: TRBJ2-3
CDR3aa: CASTPRALAGAFTDTQYF
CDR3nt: TGTGCCAGCACCCCGAGGGCACTAGCGGGGGCCTTCACAGATACGCAGTATTTT

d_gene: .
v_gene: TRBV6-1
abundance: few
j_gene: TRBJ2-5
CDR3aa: CASSEVGAWETQYF
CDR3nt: TGTGCCAGCAGTGAGGTGGGGGCATGGGAGACCCAGTACTTC

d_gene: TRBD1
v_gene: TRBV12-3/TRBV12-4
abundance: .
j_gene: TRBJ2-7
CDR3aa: CASTGSRTGRSYEQYF
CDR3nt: TGTGCCAGCACCGGATCCCGGACAGGGAGATCCTACGAGCAGTACTTC

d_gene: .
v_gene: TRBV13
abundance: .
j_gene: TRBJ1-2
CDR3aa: CASSLDLARGEQDGYTF
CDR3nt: TGTGCCAGCAGCTTAGATCTCGCGCGAGGGGAGCAAGATGGCTACACCTTC

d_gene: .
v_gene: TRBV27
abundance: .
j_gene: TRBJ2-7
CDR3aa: CASRGRDPFRDEQYF
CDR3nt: TGTGCCAGCAGAGGCCGGGACCCCTTTAGAGACGAGCAGTACTTC

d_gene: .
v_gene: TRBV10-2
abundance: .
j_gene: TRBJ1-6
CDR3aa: CASKGGNNSPLHF
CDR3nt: TGCGCCAGCAAGGGGGGGAATAATTCACCCCTCCACTTT

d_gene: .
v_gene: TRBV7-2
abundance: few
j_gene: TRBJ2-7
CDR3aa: CASGLGQGSYEQYF
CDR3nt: TGTGCCAGCGGCCTCGGGCAGGGGTCCTACGAGCAGTACTTC

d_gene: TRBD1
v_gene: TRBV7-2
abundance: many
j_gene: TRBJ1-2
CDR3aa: CASSLAIRTGKGYTF
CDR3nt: TGTGCCAGCAGCTTAGCGATACGGACAGGGAAAGGCTACACCTTC

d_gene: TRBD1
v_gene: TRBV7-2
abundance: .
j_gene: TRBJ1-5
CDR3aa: CASSTDRGHQPQHF
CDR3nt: TGTGCCAGCAGCACGGACAGGGGGCATCAGCCCCAGCATTTT

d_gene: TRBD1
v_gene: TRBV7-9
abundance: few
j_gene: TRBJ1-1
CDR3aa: CASSPGTGALTEAFF
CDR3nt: TGTGCCAGCAGCCCTGGGACAGGGGCGCTGACTGAAGCTTTCTTT

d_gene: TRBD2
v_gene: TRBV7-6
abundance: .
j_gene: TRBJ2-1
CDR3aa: CASTPGSGDGEQFF
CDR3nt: TGTGCCAGCACCCCGGGGAGCGGGGACGGGGAGCAGTTCTTC

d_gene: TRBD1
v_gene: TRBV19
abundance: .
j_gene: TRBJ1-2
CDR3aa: CASRHRGDHYGYTF
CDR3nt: TGTGCCAGTAGACACAGGGGAGATCACTATGGCTACACCTTC

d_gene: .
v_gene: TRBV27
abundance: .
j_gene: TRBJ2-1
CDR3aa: CASSLIEVSLPSSYNEQFF
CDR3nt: TGTGCCAGCAGTTTAATAGAGGTTTCACTGCCAAGCTCCTACAATGAGCAGTTCTTC

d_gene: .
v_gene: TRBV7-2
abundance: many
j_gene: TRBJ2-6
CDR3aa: CASSASGANVLTF
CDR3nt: TGTGCCAGCAGCGCCTCAGGGGCCAACGTCCTGACTTTC

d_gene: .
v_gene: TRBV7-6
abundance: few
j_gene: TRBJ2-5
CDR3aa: CASSLDRVQETQYF
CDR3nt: TGTGCCAGCAGCTTAGACAGGGTGCAAGAGACCCAGTACTTC

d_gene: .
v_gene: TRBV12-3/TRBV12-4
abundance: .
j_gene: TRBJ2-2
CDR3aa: CASSLSANTGELFF
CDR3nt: TGTGCCAGCAGTTTATCTGCGAACACCGGGGAGCTGTTTTTT

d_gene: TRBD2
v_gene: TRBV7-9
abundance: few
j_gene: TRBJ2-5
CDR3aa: CASSLVGGGGETQYF
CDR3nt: TGTGCCAGCAGCTTAGTTGGCGGGGGGGGAGAGACCCAGTACTTC

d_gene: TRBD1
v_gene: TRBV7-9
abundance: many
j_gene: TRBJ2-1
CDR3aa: CASSRPGQEYSYNEQFF
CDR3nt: TGTGCCAGCAGTCGTCCGGGACAGGAGTACTCCTACAATGAGCAGTTCTTC

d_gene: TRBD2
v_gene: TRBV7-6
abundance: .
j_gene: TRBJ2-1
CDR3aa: CASSLVTSWSSYNEQFF
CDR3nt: TGTGCCAGCAGCTTGGTGACTAGCTGGAGCTCCTACAATGAGCAGTTCTTC

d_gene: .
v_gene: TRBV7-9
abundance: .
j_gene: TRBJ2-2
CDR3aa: CASSLPRTGIPTGELFF
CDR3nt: TGTGCCAGCAGCTTACCCCGAACAGGGATTCCTACCGGGGAGCTGTTTTTT

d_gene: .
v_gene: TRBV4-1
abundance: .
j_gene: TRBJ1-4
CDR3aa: CASTTRERGNEKLFF
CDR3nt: TGCGCCAGCACCACAAGGGAACGGGGGAATGAAAAACTGTTTTTT

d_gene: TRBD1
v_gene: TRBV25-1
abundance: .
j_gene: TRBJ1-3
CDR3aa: CARSEYGTGYDGNTIYF
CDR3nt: TGTGCCCGCAGTGAATACGGGACAGGTTATGATGGAAACACCATATATTTT

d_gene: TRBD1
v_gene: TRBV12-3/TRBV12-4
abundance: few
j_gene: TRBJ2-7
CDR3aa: CASSRQGASYEQYF
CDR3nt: TGTGCCAGCAGTCGACAGGGGGCCTCCTACGAGCAGTACTTC

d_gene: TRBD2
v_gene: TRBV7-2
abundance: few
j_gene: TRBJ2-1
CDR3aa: CASSLHGGGAYNEQFF
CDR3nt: TGTGCCAGCAGCTTACACGGCGGGGGGGCATACAATGAGCAGTTCTTC

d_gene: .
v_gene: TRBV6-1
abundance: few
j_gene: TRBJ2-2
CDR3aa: CASSPPAQVLNTGELFF
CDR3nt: TGTGCCAGCAGTCCTCCCGCGCAAGTTTTGAACACCGGGGAGCTGTTTTTT

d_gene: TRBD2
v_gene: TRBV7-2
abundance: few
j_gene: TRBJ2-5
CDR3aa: CASSLSTSPTTARVRETQYF
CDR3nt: TGTGCCAGCAGCCTGTCGACTAGCCCGACGACCGCCCGCGTCCGGGAGACCCAGTACTTC

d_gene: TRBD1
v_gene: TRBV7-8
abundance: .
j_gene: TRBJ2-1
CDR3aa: CASSVGTENEQFF
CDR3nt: TGTGCCAGCAGCGTCGGGACAGAGAATGAGCAGTTCTTC

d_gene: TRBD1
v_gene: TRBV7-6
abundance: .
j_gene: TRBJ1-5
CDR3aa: CASSPGTGSSNQPQHF
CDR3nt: TGTGCCAGCAGCCCCGGGACAGGATCTAGCAATCAGCCCCAGCATTTT

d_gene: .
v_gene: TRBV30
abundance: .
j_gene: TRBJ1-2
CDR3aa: CAWSVLDLDGYTF
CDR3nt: TGTGCCTGGAGTGTTCTCGACCTCGATGGCTACACCTTC

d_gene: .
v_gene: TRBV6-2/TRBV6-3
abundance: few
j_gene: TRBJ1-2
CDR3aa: CASLLEGDYYGYTF
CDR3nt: TGTGCCAGCCTCCTTGAGGGGGACTACTATGGCTACACCTTC

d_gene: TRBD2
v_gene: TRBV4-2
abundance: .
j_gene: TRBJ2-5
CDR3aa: CASSPRTSGGAREETQYF
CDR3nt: TGTGCCAGCAGCCCCAGGACTAGCGGGGGGGCCAGGGAAGAGACCCAGTACTTC

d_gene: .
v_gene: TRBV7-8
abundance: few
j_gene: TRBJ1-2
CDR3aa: CASSPSTENYGYTF
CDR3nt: TGTGCCAGCAGCCCATCGACCGAGAACTATGGCTACACCTTC

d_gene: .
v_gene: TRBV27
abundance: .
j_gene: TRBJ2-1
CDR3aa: CASSLSRNEQFF
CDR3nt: TGTGCCAGCAGTTTATCTAGGAATGAGCAGTTCTTC

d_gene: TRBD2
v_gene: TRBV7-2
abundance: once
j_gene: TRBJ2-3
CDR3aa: CASSSVLGLAGVDTQYF
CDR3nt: TGTGCCAGCAGCTCGGTACTCGGGCTAGCGGGGGTGGATACGCAGTATTTT